These T cell receptor beta chains were read from a single sample in a study of T cell clusters in autoimmune cytopenias. Using the multiplex PCR reads, TCRdb records one entry per CDR3 protein without DNA. This table holds around 6,000 distinct CDR3 sequences. This sample was also put to use in a study of T cell repertoires in aging, cancer and after chemotherapy.

Input material: peripheral blood. The receptors derive from a human donor in good health. Each CDR3 is given with its conserved first and last residue. Where a row states a size, it is once, few, many or the class of an expanded clone; other rows omit it.

TRBV27	medium-sized	TRBJ2-3	CASSKEQGATDTQYF
TRBV19	medium-sized	TRBJ2-1	CASSFGTGTSNEQFF
TRBV20-1	.	TRBJ1-2	CSANRGKKDGYTF
TRBV20-1	.	TRBJ2-2	CSAYMPGFLTTGELFF
TRBV6-2/TRBV6-3	medium-sized	TRBJ2-5	CASSYSPGYGVETQYF
TRBV6-1	medium-sized	TRBJ1-5	CASSESGGYQPQHF
TRBV20-1	.	TRBJ2-2	CSARDQSTGELFF
TRBV5-1	medium-sized	TRBJ2-7	CASSLVGSTGEQYF
TRBV6-5	.	TRBJ1-1	CASSYSNRGPSEAFF
TRBV6-4	.	TRBJ2-3	CASKRTVSSDTQYF
TRBV10-3	.	TRBJ2-3	CAITRGESTDTQYF
TRBV15	medium-sized	TRBJ1-3	CATSRDRGAGNTIYF
TRBV7-6	medium-sized	TRBJ2-3	CASSPAGPNTQYF
TRBV25-1	.	TRBJ2-2	CASSGGGAFGELFF
TRBV6-2/TRBV6-3	medium-sized	TRBJ2-7	CASRRDRGDEQYF
TRBV18	.	TRBJ2-7	CASSPSTVSYEQYF
TRBV20-1	.	TRBJ2-1	CSANLAETFSYNEQFF
TRBV11-2	medium-sized	TRBJ2-2	CASSLDDGELFF
TRBV20-1	medium-sized	TRBJ1-5	CSAFSSDRVNQPQHF
TRBV15	medium-sized	TRBJ1-4	CATSPGGTAEKLFF
TRBV19	medium-sized	TRBJ1-3	CASTPTGLGPGNTIYF
TRBV19	medium-sized	TRBJ1-2	CASSITGANYGYTF
TRBV6-1	medium-sized	TRBJ1-2	CASRPRQGAGSGYTF
TRBV27	.	TRBJ2-7	CASSLGTSGRYEQYF
TRBV14	.	TRBJ1-2	CASSQGDGSYGYTF
TRBV5-4	medium-sized	TRBJ2-7	CASSLGAGHEQYF
TRBV20-1	medium-sized	TRBJ2-7	CSAVEGDPPLLRAQYF
TRBV19	medium-sized	TRBJ1-3	CASRDRSSGNTIYF
TRBV29-1	.	TRBJ2-5	CSVEWWGGLIGGVGQETQYF
TRBV5-4	medium-sized	TRBJ1-2	CASSGDRAYGYTF
TRBV6-1	.	TRBJ1-5	CASSPFRVQPQHF
TRBV6-2/TRBV6-3	.	TRBJ2-7	CASRPNTGDWSGAEQYF
TRBV18	medium-sized	TRBJ2-5	CASSPPGGNSPEETQYF
TRBV6-4	.	TRBJ1-1	CASSEGQAAEAFF
TRBV29-1	medium-sized	TRBJ1-2	CSVAGAGYGYTF
TRBV7-6	medium-sized	TRBJ2-3	CASSFPGAGGTDTQYF
TRBV20-1	.	TRBJ1-5	CSGEGEGGNQPQHF
TRBV29-1	medium-sized	TRBJ1-3	CSGGKGPGNTIYF
TRBV5-6	.	TRBJ1-1	CASSLAGTGKTEAFF
TRBV19	medium-sized	TRBJ2-2	CASSRSGANTGELFF
TRBV15	medium-sized	TRBJ2-1	CATSSGVYYNEQFF
TRBV19	medium-sized	TRBJ2-5	CASSMQGQETQYF
TRBV12-3/TRBV12-4	medium-sized	TRBJ2-1	CASRDDRGGYNEQFF
TRBV27	medium-sized	TRBJ1-1	CASSFRGNTEAFF
TRBV6-4	.	TRBJ2-5	CASSGASGRPVQTQYF
TRBV10-3	medium-sized	TRBJ2-3	CAISESSGLAGVADTQYF
TRBV20-1	.	TRBJ2-3	CSGGDGTDSDTQYF
TRBV7-9	medium-sized	TRBJ2-7	CASSLTGPSYEQYF
TRBV6-2/TRBV6-3	medium-sized	TRBJ2-2	CASSYVSVGTGELFF
TRBV19	medium-sized	TRBJ1-1	CASSPGTPNTEAFF
TRBV5-4	medium-sized	TRBJ2-3	CASNKQDLTDTQYF
TRBV5-5	medium-sized	TRBJ2-3	CASTIGEGGVLTDTQYF